This entry lists 32 T cell receptor beta chains sequenced from one sample in a study of shared clonotypes between healthy human individuals. The assay was immunoSEQ multiplex PCR, and TCRdb's table has in-frame clones only and misses some. The sample holds roughly 2,000,000 clones, roughly 93% seen once. The naive CD8 population came from CD45RO-negative cells selected for CCR7, without terminally differentiated effector memory CD45RA+ cells. Source material: naive CD8+ T cells from PBMCs. Receptors were obtained from a man between 18 and 29 years old in good health. Some clones in this sample may be carry-over from other donors' samples.

The rearrangement links TRBV13 to TRBJ2-7, with D possibly TRBD1 on 5 matching bases. Per germline, CDR1 PRHDT and CDR2 FYEKMQ (reference sequence). Trimming removed 0 bases from V and 3 bases from J, with 9 bases in between. CDR3 length equals 14 residues. In DNA form, the CDR3 reads TGTGCCAGCAGCTTAGGGACAGCCGGCTACGAGCAGTACTTC. Its translation is CASSLGTAGYEQYF. The whole variable domain, remainder taken from reference TRBV13 and TRBJ2-7, is AAGVIQSPRHLIKEKRETATLKCYPIPRHDTVYWYQQGPGQDPQFLISFYEKMQSDKGSIPDRFSAQQFSDYHSELNMSSLELGDSALYFCASSLGTAGYEQYFGPGTRLTVT.

The J gene is TRBJ1-4, the V gene TRBV27, with TRBD1 identical over 7 bases. Germline CDR1 reads MNHEY; CDR2 reads SMNVEV (reference sequence). The CDR3 consists of 14 residues. V gave up 5 bases and J gave up 8 bases; unmatched junction bases: 8. CDR3 DNA sequence: TGTGCCAGCAGTATCCGGGACAGTCGAGAAAAACTGTTTTTT. It is translated as CASSIRDSREKLFF.

This chain connects TRBV28 to TRBJ1-1, with D perhaps TRBD1 (5 bases). Germline loops: CDR1 MDHEN, CDR2 SYDVKM. The CDR3 runs to 11 residues. Trimming took off 3 bases at V and 10 bases at J, with 9 bases between the two ends. The CDR3 sequence: CASSFEGTAFF. CDR3 DNA: TGTGCCAGCAGTTTTGAGGGGACAGCTTTCTTT.

This sequence joins TRBV27 and TRBJ2-3; 9 nucleotides agree with TRBD2. The V gene's germline CDR1 is MNHEY and CDR2 SMNVEV (reference sequence). The trim removed 2 bases at V and 2 bases at J, leaving 17 bases unmatched. The CDR3 contains 20 residues. The CDR3 is CASSLVGGRDHIRYTDTQYF. CDR3 nucleotide sequence: TGTGCCAGCAGTTTAGTCGGCGGGAGGGATCACATTAGATACACAGATACGCAGTATTTT.

This rearrangement joins TRBV4-3 to TRBJ2-3, with TRBD2 matching 9 bases. With V trimmed by 0 bases and J by 0 bases, 13 bases remained unmatched. The CDR3 runs 20 residues. The germline CDR1 and CDR2 sequences are LGHNA and YSLEER. The CDR3 here is CASSQDVEREVPSSTDTQYF. As DNA, the CDR3 is TGCGCCAGCAGCCAAGATGTAGAGCGGGAGGTACCTTCTAGCACAGATACGCAGTATTTT.

The rearrangement joins TRBV7-9 to TRBJ2-1; TRBD2 matches 10 bases. Germline V lookup: CDR1 SEHNR, CDR2 FQNEAQ (reference sequence). The V segment lost 5 bases and the J segment 0 bases; nucleotides outside the gene matches: 4. The CDR3 totals 16 residues. The CDR3 protein is CASSATSGYSYNEQFF. CDR3 DNA: TGTGCCAGCAGCGCGACTAGCGGGTACTCCTACAATGAGCAGTTCTTC.

This chain connects TRBV27 to TRBJ2-1; TRBD2 matches at 8 bases. The germline V gene has CDR1 MNHEY and CDR2 SMNVEV (reference sequence). The CDR3 is 15 amino acids. The J segment lost 4 bases and the V segment lost 5 bases, leaving 7 bases of the junction unmatched. The CDR3 protein is CASSLLAEIYNEQFF. As DNA, the CDR3 is TGTGCCAGCAGTCTACTAGCGGAGATTTACAATGAGCAGTTCTTC.

The chain recombines TRBV19 with TRBJ2-7; D gene unclear. V shed 5 bases and J shed 2 bases, with 13 bases lying between them. The CDR3 has 14 residues. CDR1 is LNHDA and CDR2 is SQIVND in the germline V gene (reference sequence). CDR3 nucleotide sequence: TGTGCCAGTAGTCCAACATCATGGGCCTACGAGCAGTACTTC. Protein product: CASSPTSWAYEQYF.

This clone is a singleton in its sample. The rearrangement uses TRBV27 and TRBJ2-3; the D is unclear. V was shortened by 5 bases and J by 2 bases, with 8 bases between the two germline ends. The germline gives CDR1 MNHEY, CDR2 SMNVEV (reference sequence). This CDR3 has 13 residues. CDR3 sequence: CASSIIHTDTQYF. The CDR3 coding sequence is TGTGCCAGCAGTATAATACACACAGATACGCAGTATTTT.

This chain links TRBV1 with TRBJ1-5; TRBD1 is the table's D call, not checked against the DNA. TRBV1 is a listed pseudogene. The CDR3 is 14 amino acids. DNA for the CDR3: TGCACCAGCAGCCATTCACAAGACAATCAGCCCCAGCATTTT. Encoded protein: CTSSHSQDNQPQHF.

Worth noting for this clone: Other DNA sequences in this specimen translate into the identical CDR3. V usage is TRBV28 and J usage is TRBJ2-1; 11 bases agree with TRBD2. V shed 3 bases, J shed 7 bases, and the junction held 5 bases outside the gene matches. Germline V gene lookup returns CDR1 MDHEN and CDR2 SYDVKM. This CDR3 comprises 15 residues. This chain's CDR3 is CASSFGLAGGNEQFF. The CDR3 bases are TGTGCCAGCAGTTTCGGGTTAGCGGGAGGGAATGAGCAGTTCTTC. Filled out from reference TRBV28 and TRBJ2-1, the complete variable domain reads DVKVTQSSRYLVKRTGEKVFLECVQDMDHENMFWYRQDPGLGLRLIYFSYDVKMKEKGDIPEGYSVSREKKERFSLILESASTNQTSMYLCASSFGLAGGNEQFFGPGTRLTVL.

The rearrangement links TRBV5-6 to TRBJ1-4; TRBD1 matches 11 bases. The CDR3 has 14 amino acids. The V gene's germline CDR1 is SGHDT and CDR2 YYEEEE. The junction had 3 bases not matched to a gene; V was cut back by 2 bases and J by 9 bases. The CDR3, as DNA: TGTGCCAGCAGCTTTGGACAGGGGGCGAAAAAACTGTTTTTT. Encoded protein: CASSFGQGAKKLFF.

This rearrangement joins TRBV5-3 to TRBJ1-2; D call uncertain. TRBV5-3 falls under the ORF class, with uncertain function. The V and J ends lost 0 bases and 6 bases respectively, with 9 bases between them. The CDR3 runs to 13 residues. The CDR3 DNA sequence: TGTGCCAGAAGCTTGGAGGTCACGGATGGCTACACCTTC. Its protein product is CARSLEVTDGYTF.

The genes are TRBV5-6 and TRBJ2-1; the match to TRBD2 covers 7 bases. The CDR3 runs 15 residues. Germline CDR1 reads SGHDT; CDR2 reads YYEEEE. The ends lost 1 base at V and 5 bases at J; junction bases unmatched: 6. CDR3 sequence (DNA): TGTGCCAGCAGCTTGTGGCGGGAGTGGGACAATGAGCAGTTCTTC. Encoded protein: CASSLWREWDNEQFF.

The chain uses TRBV9 and TRBJ2-1, with D perhaps TRBD2 (6 bases). The CDR3 length is 15 residues. The V and J ends lost 8 bases and 4 bases respectively, with 19 bases between them. CDR1 is SGDLS and CDR2 is YYNGEE in the germline V gene. CDR3 loop: CASGGDSRGYNEQFF. For the CDR3, the DNA is TGTGCCAGTGGTGGGGACTCGAGGGGTTACAATGAGCAGTTCTTC.

The chain has TRBV21-1 and TRBJ1-5; the table names TRBD1, a call not compared with the DNA. TRBV21-1 is an annotated pseudogene. The CDR3 is 18 amino acids. This CDR3 reads CASSKGLGTGERNQPQHF. CDR3 DNA sequence: TGTGCCAGCAGCAAAGGACTTGGGACAGGGGAACGCAATCAGCCCCAGCATTTT.

The V call is TRBV9, the J call TRBJ2-2, with 9 bases identical to TRBD1. Germline V gene data show CDR1 as SGDLS and CDR2 as YYNGEE. V was pared by 2 bases and J by 3 bases, with 2 bases of the junction left unmatched. This CDR3 contains 15 residues. This CDR3 reads CASSVTGGHTGELFF. CDR3 bases: TGTGCCAGCAGCGTGACAGGGGGGCACACCGGGGAGCTGTTTTTT.

The chain carries TRBV11-2 and TRBJ1-5; TRBD1 might be the D (5 bases). The germline gives CDR1 SGHAT, CDR2 FQNNGV. The CDR3 loop spans 20 amino acids. The V end was cut by 0 bases, the J end by 0 bases, with 21 bases between. The CDR3 protein is CASSLDASDKELYSNQPQHF. The CDR3 nucleotides are TGTGCCAGCAGCTTAGACGCGTCGGACAAGGAACTCTATAGCAATCAGCCCCAGCATTTT.

The rearrangement uses TRBV5-4 and TRBJ2-7; no reliable D call. Germline CDR1 SGHNT, CDR2 YYREEE (reference sequence). CDR3 size: 12 residues. Trimming took off 2 bases at V and 3 bases at J, with 6 bases between the two ends. The CDR3 region has the DNA TGTGCCAGCAGCTTATTATACTACGAGCAGTACTTC. It translates to CASSLLYYEQYF.

The DNA of the CDR3 is TGTGCCAGCAGTGATCAGGGCGAATCCTACGAGCAGTACTTC. Amino acids: CASSDQGESYEQYF. The chain joins TRBV25-1 to TRBJ2-7, with a tentative D call TRBD1 (5 bases). Germline CDR1 reads MGHDK; CDR2 reads SYGVNS. CDR3 size: 14 residues. Trimming shortened V by 3 bases and J by 1 base, and 10 bases separated the two germline ends.

This chain joins TRBV2 and TRBJ1-1; D gene unclear. V was cut by 10 bases and J by 1 base, with 16 bases left in between. The length of the CDR3 is 14 residues. The V gene's germline CDR1 is SNHLY and CDR2 FYNNEI. CDR3 DNA sequence: TGTGCCACCGATAACCTACAGAAGAACACTGAAGCTTTCTTT. It translates to CATDNLQKNTEAFF.

The chain employs TRBV29-1 and TRBJ2-7, with 8 positions matching TRBD1. Germline V lookup: CDR1 SQVTM, CDR2 ANQGSEA. The J segment lost 2 bases and the V segment lost 0 bases, leaving 6 bases of the junction unmatched. The CDR3 loop spans 15 amino acids. This CDR3 reads CSVEDRDRPTYEQYF. CDR3 DNA sequence: TGCAGCGTTGAAGATAGGGACAGGCCGACCTACGAGCAGTACTTC.

The gene calls are TRBV4-2 and TRBJ2-7, with TRBD2 identical over 12 bases. Per the germline V gene, CDR1 is LGHNA and CDR2 is YNFKEQ. There are 16 residues in the CDR3. V gave up 2 bases and J gave up 0 bases; unmatched junction bases: 2. CDR3 amino acids: CASSQPTSGGSYEQYF. CDR3 sequence (DNA): TGTGCCAGCAGCCAACCGACTAGCGGGGGCTCCTACGAGCAGTACTTC.

This clone was observed once. The chain combines TRBV18 with TRBJ2-7; no reliable D call. CDR3 size: 16 residues. V lost 1 base and J lost 0, with 13 bases in between. Per germline, CDR1 KGHSH and CDR2 LQKENI. CDR3 protein: CASSPRLANRSYEQYF. The CDR3 DNA reads as TGTGCCAGCTCACCACGCTTGGCTAATCGCTCCTACGAGCAGTACTTC. Together with reference TRBV18 and TRBJ2-7, the CDR3 gives the full variable domain: NAGVMQNPRHLVRRRGQEARLRCSPMKGHSHVYWYRQLPEEGLKFMVYLQKENIIDESGMPKERFSAEFPKEGPSILRIQQVVRGDSAAYFCASSPRLANRSYEQYFGPGTRLTVT.

The chain carries TRBV7-2 and TRBJ2-7, with 7 bases identical to TRBD2. Germline V lookup: CDR1 SGHTA, CDR2 FQGNSA. The CDR3 runs to 15 residues. The V gene end was trimmed by 6 bases and the J gene end by 2 bases; junction bases not matched to a gene: 10. The CDR3 is CASSPNSGLPYEQYF. CDR3 sequence (DNA): TGTGCCAGCAGTCCCAATAGCGGGCTTCCCTACGAGCAGTACTTC.

J is TRBJ2-1 and V is TRBV2; TRBD1 aligns across 9 bases. Germline assignment: CDR1 SNHLY and CDR2 FYNNEI. The length of the CDR3 is 15 residues. The V segment lost 2 bases and the J segment 4 bases; nucleotides outside the gene matches: 3. The CDR3 DNA sequence: TGTGCCAGCAGTGAATATGGACAGGGGTACAATGAGCAGTTCTTC. It codes for CASSEYGQGYNEQFF. The full variable domain, its missing parts supplied by reference TRBV2 and TRBJ2-1, is EPEVTQTPSHQVTQMGQEVILRCVPISNHLYFYWYRQILGQKVEFLVSFYNNEISEKSEIFDDQFSVERPDGSNFTLKIRSTKLEDSAMYFCASSEYGQGYNEQFFGPGTRLTVL.

This clone came up once. This chain links TRBV13 with TRBJ1-4; tentative D call: TRBD1 (5 bases). The CDR3 is made up of 16 amino acids. Per the germline V gene, CDR1 is PRHDT and CDR2 is FYEKMQ (reference sequence). V was shortened by 4 bases and J by 7 bases, with 19 bases between the two germline ends. CDR3 protein: CASSSRNPGPGEKLFF. As DNA, the CDR3 is TGTGCCAGCAGCTCGCGTAACCCAGGGCCCGGTGAAAAACTGTTTTTT.

The gene calls are TRBV5-6 and TRBJ1-1, with TRBD1 matching 11 bases. The V segment lost 4 bases and the J segment 4 bases; nucleotides outside the gene matches: 9. CDR1 and CDR2 from the germline V gene are SGHDT and YYEEEE. The CDR3 loop spans 16 amino acids. CDR3 nucleotides: TGTGCCAGCAGCCTTAATACCGGGACAGGGGGCACTGAAGCTTTCTTT. This encodes CASSLNTGTGGTEAFF.

DNA for the CDR3: TGTGCCAGCAGTCAGACAGGGGGCATCTACGAGCAGTACTTC. The encoded protein is CASSQTGGIYEQYF. The genes are TRBV27 and TRBJ2-7; 10 nucleotides match TRBD1. V dropped 5 bases and J dropped 3; count of bases not matched to a gene: 4. The germline V gene encodes CDR1 MNHEY and CDR2 SMNVEV (reference sequence). This CDR3 has 14 residues.

The V call is TRBV27, the J call TRBJ2-7; D assignment may be TRBD1 or TRBD2 (5 bases each). This CDR3 has 15 amino acids. The germline CDR1 and CDR2 sequences are MNHEY and SMNVEV (reference sequence). V lost 5 bases and J 1 base, leaving 15 bases between the germline ends. CDR3 amino acids: CASSALRERSYEQYF. In DNA form, the CDR3 reads TGTGCCAGCAGTGCTCTCAGGGAGAGGTCCTACGAGCAGTACTTC.

V and J are TRBV7-9 and TRBJ2-5; D is ambiguous. Trimming took 2 bases from V and 5 from J, leaving 9 bases between them. There are 13 residues in the CDR3. Per the germline V gene, CDR1 is SEHNR and CDR2 is FQNEAQ (reference sequence). CDR3 residues: CASSLNLRETQYF. For the CDR3, the DNA is TGTGCCAGCAGCTTAAATCTGCGGGAGACCCAGTACTTC.

This clone was detected only once. This chain joins TRBV11-2 and TRBJ2-1; 8 bases are shared with TRBD2. The V gene end was trimmed by 3 bases and the J gene end by 1 base; junction bases not matched to a gene: 2. This CDR3 region has 15 residues. Per germline, CDR1 SGHAT and CDR2 FQNNGV. CDR3 in amino acids: CASSFSGMSYNEQFF. CDR3 coding DNA: TGTGCCAGCAGCTTTAGCGGGATGTCCTACAATGAGCAGTTCTTC.